Detailed here is one T cell receptor (beta chain). This specimen comes from a study of T cell changes during pregnancy in multiple sclerosis. The protocol was immunoSEQ multiplex PCR, while the TCRdb copy is restricted to in-frame clones and leaves out a portion. The repertoire includes 70,000 to 90,000 clones, over 80% of them detected once, and roughly 3.5% sits in the top ten. Germline CDR1 ENHRY, CDR2 SYGVKD. There are 18 residues in the CDR3. Germline trimming cut 2 bases from V and 18 bases from J; bases unmatched to any gene: 23. The clonotype originates from a female donor in good health, serving as a control in a pregnancy study. Some clones in this sample may be carry-over from other donors' samples. The V and J genes are TRBV10-3 and TRBJ1-6; TRBD1 matches 9 bases. The specimen comprised PBMCs, sampled in the first trimester of pregnancy. CDR3 sequence reads: CAISEPLKTTGGRNPDHF. In DNA form, the CDR3 reads TGTGCCATCAGTGAGCCACTAAAAACGACAGGGGGACGCAACCCCGACCACTTT.